The 17 T cell receptor beta chains below come from one sample, sequenced in a study of blood T cell repertoires in COVID-19. The assay was immunoSEQ multiplex PCR, and TCRdb's table has in-frame clones only and misses some. Of 100,000 or so clones in the sample, just under 95% were seen once. The sequenced material came from peripheral blood. These receptor sequences come from a woman between 45 and 65 years old with COVID-19, enrolled during active disease.

This rearrangement joins TRBV6-6 to TRBJ2-7, with TRBD1 matching 8 bases. Trimming at V came to 0 bases and at J to 1 base, leaving 5 bases not matched to a gene. The germline V gene encodes CDR1 MNHNY and CDR2 SVGAGI (reference sequence). The CDR3 runs 16 residues. The CDR3 region is CASSYSRWTGSYEQYF. CDR3 coding DNA: TGTGCCAGCAGTTACTCGAGATGGACAGGGTCCTACGAGCAGTACTTC.

The chain combines TRBV21-1 with TRBJ1-3; the D segment call TRBD1 is taken from the table without a DNA check. TRBV21-1 is a documented pseudogene. This CDR3 is built from 16 residues. The CDR3 region is CASSTRDSVSGNTIYF. CDR3 sequence (DNA): TGTGCCAGCAGCACGCGGGACAGCGTCTCTGGAAACACCATATATTTT.

The V gene is TRBV12-5, the J gene TRBJ1-5; a possible D gene is TRBD1 (5 bases). V was clipped by 6 bases and J by 4 bases, with 13 bases between them. Germline CDR1 reads LGHNT; CDR2 reads FRNRAP. The CDR3 consists of 14 residues. The CDR3 region has the DNA TGTGCTAGTGGCCCCGGACAACTTAATCAGCCCCAGCATTTT. It codes for CASGPGQLNQPQHF.

V and J are TRBV30 and TRBJ1-3; no reliable D call. The CDR3 runs 15 residues. Germline CDR1 and CDR2: GTSNPN and SVGIG (reference sequence). V was clipped by 0 bases and J by 0 bases, with 9 bases between them. CDR3 residues: CAWSVRRTSGNTIYF. CDR3 coding DNA: TGTGCCTGGAGTGTGAGGAGGACCTCTGGAAACACCATATATTTT. The whole variable domain, filled in from reference TRBV30 and TRBJ1-3, reads SQTIHQWPATLVQPVGSPLSLECTVEGTSNPNLYWYRQAAGRGLQLLFYSVGIGQISSEVPQNLSASRPQDRQFILSSKKLLLSDSGFYLCAWSVRRTSGNTIYFGEGSWLTVV.

CDR3 residues: CSVVGQARGQPQHF. The DNA of the CDR3 is TGCAGCGTAGTAGGACAGGCCCGGGGTCAGCCCCAGCATTTT. V and J are TRBV29-1 and TRBJ1-5, with 7 positions matching TRBD1. The CDR3 sequence is 14 residues long. Trimming cost V 6 bases and J 6 bases; bases outside gene matches: 11. In germline, CDR1 is SQVTM, CDR2 ANQGSEA. The full variable domain, rest sourced from reference TRBV29-1 and TRBJ1-5, is SAVISQKPSRDICQRGTSLTIQCQVDSQVTMMFWYRQQPGQSLTLIATANQGSEATYESGFVIDKFPISRPNLTFSTLTVSNMSPEDSSIYLCSVVGQARGQPQHFGDGTRLSIL.

V is TRBV27 and J is TRBJ1-1, with D possibly being TRBD1 (6 bases). The V gene lost 6 bases and the J gene lost 1 base, with 12 bases spanning the gap. Looked up from germline, CDR1 is MNHEY and CDR2 is SMNVEV (reference sequence). The CDR3 has 14 residues. The CDR3 here is CASSPGGQNTEAFF. The DNA for the CDR3 is TGTGCCAGCAGCCCGGGGGGCCAGAACACTGAAGCTTTCTTT.

The J gene is TRBJ1-1, the V gene TRBV2; D ambiguous. V was pared by 7 bases and J by 8 bases, with 2 bases between. The CDR3 is 8 amino acids. Per germline, CDR1 SNHLY and CDR2 FYNNEI. The CDR3 bases are TGTGCCAGCACAGAAGCTTTCTTT. This gives the protein CASTEAFF.

The chain joins TRBV5-1 to TRBJ1-1; 7 bases fit TRBD1. Germline V gene lookup returns CDR1 SGHRS and CDR2 YFSETQ. CDR3 length: 15 residues. V shed 4 bases and J 1 base; nucleotides not matched to a gene: 7. CDR3 DNA: TGCGCCAGCAGCGAGAGGGGGCAAGGGAACACTGAAGCTTTCTTT. This codes for CASSERGQGNTEAFF.

This clone was seen a single time. This chain links TRBV28 with TRBJ1-2; D gene ambiguous. Per the germline V gene, CDR1 is MDHEN and CDR2 is SYDVKM. The ends were cut back, 7 bases at V and 3 bases at J, with 12 bases in the middle. CDR3 size: 13 residues. This chain's CDR3 is CASNEEADYGYTF. The CDR3 region has the DNA TGTGCCAGCAACGAGGAGGCCGACTATGGCTACACCTTC.

This clone was counted a few times. The V and J genes are TRBV10-3 and TRBJ1-5, with TRBD1 matching over 7 bases. The CDR3 totals 13 residues. V lost 6 bases and J lost 6; bases outside the gene matches: 5. The germline gives CDR1 ENHRY, CDR2 SYGVKD. The CDR3 nucleotides read TGTGCCATCAGGGCAGGGGGAGGTCAGCCCCAGCATTTT. The encoded protein is CAIRAGGGQPQHF.

The V call is TRBV29-1, the J call TRBJ1-2, with D maybe TRBD1 (6 bases). Germline CDR1 is SQVTM and CDR2 is ANQGSEA. The ends were cut back, 3 bases at V and 2 bases at J, with 16 bases in the middle. CDR3 length equals 15 residues. In nucleotides, the CDR3 is TGCAGCGTTGATGCAGGGGTAGCCCTAAACTATGGCTACACCTTC. Protein: CSVDAGVALNYGYTF. The variable domain in full, with the rest retrieved from reference TRBV29-1 and TRBJ1-2, is SAVISQKPSRDICQRGTSLTIQCQVDSQVTMMFWYRQQPGQSLTLIATANQGSEATYESGFVIDKFPISRPNLTFSTLTVSNMSPEDSSIYLCSVDAGVALNYGYTFGSGTRLTVV.

The CDR3 loop reads CASSLTRRTSPPLHF. CDR3 in DNA: TGTGCCAGCAGTTTAACTCGGCGGACATCCCCTCCCCTCCACTTT. This rearrangement joins TRBV28 to TRBJ1-6, with a tentative D call TRBD1 (5 bases). The germline V and J ends were trimmed by 2 bases and 13 bases, with 18 bases remaining between them. CDR3 size: 15 residues. Germline V gene data show CDR1 as MDHEN and CDR2 as SYDVKM.

The rearrangement joins TRBV10-3 to TRBJ2-4, with 7 bases aligning to TRBD1. The CDR3 runs to 14 residues. With 2 bases clipped from V and 6 bases from J, the junction kept 4 bases outside the gene matches. Germline-derived CDR1 and CDR2 are ENHRY and SYGVKD. The CDR3 DNA sequence: TGTGCCATCAGTGAGGGGACAGTAGGAAACATTCAGTACTTC. Translated: CAISEGTVGNIQYF.

This chain joins TRBV29-1 and TRBJ2-7; 10 bases line up with TRBD1. The CDR3 has 14 amino acids. V shed 8 bases and J 2 bases; nucleotides not matched to a gene: 9. Germline V gene sequence: CDR1 SQVTM, CDR2 ANQGSEA. This chain's CDR3 is CSIRPGQGTYEQYF. In DNA form, the CDR3 reads TGCAGCATCAGACCGGGACAGGGGACCTACGAGCAGTACTTC.

The chain has TRBV6-5 and TRBJ1-6; the match to TRBD1 covers 8 bases. Germline CDR1 and CDR2: MNHEY and SVGAGI. The CDR3 contains 14 residues. Trimming took 2 bases from V and 8 from J; bases not matched to a gene: 2. DNA for the CDR3: TGTGCCAGCAGTTACCAGGGGGCGGATTCACCCCTCCACTTT. Amino acid sequence: CASSYQGADSPLHF.

This clone has a handful of counts. The chain is built from TRBV28 and TRBJ1-2; unclear D gene. The CDR3 runs 16 residues. V lost 4 bases and J lost 0, with 15 bases in between. CDR1 is MDHEN, CDR2 SYDVKM, per germline. Here the CDR3 reads CASSSLDGTTNYGYTF. The CDR3 DNA reads TGTGCCAGCAGTTCCCTAGACGGAACCACTAACTATGGCTACACCTTC.

The J gene is TRBJ2-3, the V gene TRBV19, with 15 bases that match TRBD2. Germline V gives CDR1 LNHDA, CDR2 SQIVND (reference sequence). The V and J ends lost 7 bases and 4 bases, in that order; junction bases with no gene match: 12. CDR3 length equals 18 residues. The CDR3 is CASKRTSGGAKAPDTQYF. Written as DNA, the CDR3 is TGTGCCAGTAAGAGGACTAGCGGGGGGGCCAAGGCCCCAGATACGCAGTATTTT.